Below, one T cell receptor beta chain is given with its context. Its matching antigen is unknown. The data were obtained in a study of T cell responses to AZD1222 COVID-19 vaccine. Study-wide findings and caveats: The number of AZD1222 recipients seropositive at baseline was only five or six. Two doses of AZD1222 preceded a rise in Spike-specific TCR breadth and depth.

Pooling of second doses given at about 4 or about 12 weeks was done. V shed 2 bases and J shed 6 bases, with 9 bases lying between them. This CDR3 contains 12 residues. Looked up from germline, CDR1 is SGHTS and CDR2 is YDEGEE. Some clones are missing from TCRdb's copy, which holds only in-frame ones; the method was immunoSEQ multiplex PCR. The sample records 95,000 to 150,000 clones, more than 85% being singletons. The chain joins TRBV5-8 to TRBJ2-7; D uncertain. The receptor was isolated from an adult who received the AZD1222 COVID-19 vaccine. Sequencing used peripheral blood, obtained 28 days after the second AZD1222 dose. CDR3 nucleotide sequence: TGTGCCAGCAGCTTCATAGCTTTCGAGCAGTACTTC. Its translation: CASSFIAFEQYF.